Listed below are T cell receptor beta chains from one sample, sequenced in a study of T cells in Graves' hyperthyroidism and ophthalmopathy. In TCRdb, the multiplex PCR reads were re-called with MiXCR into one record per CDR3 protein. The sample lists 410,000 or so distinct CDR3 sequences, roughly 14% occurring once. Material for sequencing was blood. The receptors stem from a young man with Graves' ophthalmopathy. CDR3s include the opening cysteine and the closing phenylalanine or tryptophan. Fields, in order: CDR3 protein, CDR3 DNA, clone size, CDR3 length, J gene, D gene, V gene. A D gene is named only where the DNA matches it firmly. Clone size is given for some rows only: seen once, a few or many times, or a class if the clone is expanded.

CDR3: CSARDLSYYGYTF
DNA: TGCAGTGCTAGAGATCTCAGCTACTATGGCTACACCTTC
size: many
length: 13
J: TRBJ1-2
D: -
V: TRBV20-1

CDR3: CAWCTGGVNEQFF
DNA: TGTGCCTGGTGCACGGGGGGGGTTAATGAGCAGTTCTTC
size: many
length: 13
J: TRBJ2-1
D: TRBD2
V: TRBV30

CDR3: CSASRGGGYTF
DNA: TGCAGTGCTAGTAGGGGGGGAGGCTACACCTTC
size: few
length: 11
J: TRBJ1-2
D: -
V: TRBV20-1

CDR3: CASSLDRFLSKNIQYF
DNA: TGTGCCAGCAGCTTAGATAGGTTTCTTTCCAAAAACATTCAGTACTTC
size: many
length: 16
J: TRBJ2-4
D: -
V: TRBV11-3

CDR3: CSASESGGLSGELFF
DNA: TGCAGTGCTAGTGAATCTGGAGGATTATCCGGGGAGCTGTTTTTT
size: many
length: 15
J: TRBJ2-2
D: -
V: TRBV20-1

CDR3: CASSLSGTGGYTF
DNA: TGTGCCAGCAGTTTGTCCGGGACTGGTGGCTACACCTTC
size: many
length: 13
J: TRBJ1-2
D: -
V: TRBV28

CDR3: CASRAQQGALIYEQYF
DNA: TGTGCCAGCAGGGCTCAGCAGGGGGCCCTTATCTACGAGCAGTACTTC
size: -
length: 16
J: TRBJ2-7
D: TRBD1
V: TRBV27

CDR3: CASSGEGYQPQHF
DNA: TGCGCCAGCAGTGGGGAGGGTTATCAGCCCCAGCATTTT
size: -
length: 13
J: TRBJ1-5
D: -
V: TRBV10-2

CDR3: CASSFRGGYTF
DNA: TGTGCCAGCAGCTTCAGGGGTGGCTACACCTTC
size: -
length: 11
J: TRBJ1-2
D: -
V: TRBV7-9

CDR3: CASSEGQPNSPLHF
DNA: TGTGCCAGCAGTGAGGGTCAGCCTAATTCACCCCTCCACTTT
size: many
length: 14
J: TRBJ1-6
D: -
V: TRBV2

CDR3: CASSYSNRGGYEQYF
DNA: TGTGCCAGCAGTTACTCGAACAGGGGAGGCTACGAGCAGTACTTC
size: few
length: 15
J: TRBJ2-7
D: -
V: TRBV6-5

CDR3: CAISESSGRDEQFF
DNA: TGTGCCATCAGTGAGTCTAGCGGGAGGGATGAGCAGTTCTTC
size: few
length: 14
J: TRBJ2-1
D: TRBD2
V: TRBV10-3

CDR3: CASNMDGWGEQFF
DNA: TGTGCCAGCAACATGGACGGGTGGGGTGAGCAGTTCTTC
size: many
length: 13
J: TRBJ2-1
D: -
V: TRBV7-2

CDR3: CASTPARGTYEQYF
DNA: TGTGCCAGCACCCCAGCGAGAGGGACCTACGAGCAGTACTTC
size: many
length: 14
J: TRBJ2-7
D: -
V: TRBV3-1

CDR3: CAWSVRWGDRGSYTF
DNA: TGTGCCTGGAGTGTACGGTGGGGGGACAGGGGGAGCTACACCTTC
size: few
length: 15
J: TRBJ1-2
D: TRBD1
V: TRBV30

CDR3: CSARVAGESYEQYF
DNA: TGCAGTGCTAGAGTAGCGGGAGAATCCTACGAGCAGTACTTC
size: many
length: 14
J: TRBJ2-7
D: TRBD2
V: TRBV20-1

CDR3: CATRRDNLGGGSLHF
DNA: TGTGCCACCCGGCGGGACAACCTCGGAGGGGGGTCCCTCCACTTT
size: many
length: 15
J: TRBJ1-6
D: -
V: TRBV7-9

CDR3: CASSYSWRGGETQYF
DNA: TGTGCCAGCAGTTACTCCTGGAGGGGTGGGGAGACCCAGTACTTC
size: many
length: 15
J: TRBJ2-5
D: -
V: TRBV6-6

CDR3: CSARDQWQEQYF
DNA: TGCAGTGCTAGAGATCAGTGGCAGGAGCAGTACTTC
size: many
length: 12
J: TRBJ2-7
D: -
V: TRBV20-1

CDR3: CAIREQGLPSPLHF
DNA: TGTGCCATCCGAGAACAGGGGTTGCCTTCACCCCTCCACTTT
size: few
length: 14
J: TRBJ1-6
D: TRBD1
V: TRBV6-1

CDR3: CASSQSAAENTEAFF
DNA: TGTGCCAGCAGCCAATCCGCAGCAGAGAACACTGAAGCTTTCTTT
size: -
length: 15
J: TRBJ1-1
D: -
V: TRBV16

CDR3: CATSKPEGFTGELFF
DNA: TGTGCCACCAGCAAACCGGAAGGGTTCACCGGGGAGCTGTTTTTT
size: few
length: 15
J: TRBJ2-2
D: -
V: TRBV15

CDR3: CARTRGFWDSYSYNEQFF
DNA: TGTGCCAGGACCCGCGGTTTTTGGGACTCCTACTCCTACAATGAGCAGTTCTTC
size: -
length: 18
J: TRBJ2-1
D: -
V: TRBV2

CDR3: CASSLELAGGYNEQFF
DNA: TGTGCCAGCAGCTTAGAATTGGCGGGGGGGTACAATGAGCAGTTCTTC
size: -
length: 16
J: TRBJ2-1
D: TRBD2
V: TRBV11-2

CDR3: CASTQTGKGNQPQHF
DNA: TGTGCCAGCACCCAGACAGGGAAGGGCAATCAGCCCCAGCATTTT
size: -
length: 15
J: TRBJ1-5
D: TRBD1
V: TRBV6-1

CDR3: CASSVGVAGGTDTQYF
DNA: TGTGCCAGCAGTGTGGGGGTAGCGGGGGGCACAGATACGCAGTATTTT
size: many
length: 16
J: TRBJ2-3
D: TRBD2
V: TRBV2

CDR3: CSARGGGYYGYTF
DNA: TGCAGCGCCAGAGGGGGGGGTTACTATGGCTACACCTTC
size: -
length: 13
J: TRBJ1-2
D: -
V: TRBV29-1

CDR3: CASSLSGAHNQPQHF
DNA: TGTGCCAGCAGTTTATCGGGGGCCCACAATCAGCCCCAGCATTTT
size: many
length: 15
J: TRBJ1-5
D: -
V: TRBV27

CDR3: CASSWGSESYEQYF
DNA: TGTGCCAGCAGTTGGGGATCCGAGTCCTACGAGCAGTACTTC
size: many
length: 14
J: TRBJ2-7
D: -
V: TRBV27

CDR3: CASSPRSPYEQYF
DNA: TGTGCCAGCAGCCCTAGGAGCCCCTACGAGCAGTACTTC
size: many
length: 13
J: TRBJ2-7
D: -
V: TRBV27

CDR3: CASSPLSGTSTDTQYF
DNA: TGTGCCAGCTCACCACTAAGCGGAACTAGCACAGATACGCAGTATTTT
size: many
length: 16
J: TRBJ2-3
D: -
V: TRBV18

CDR3: CASSLGGGIRNSPLHF
DNA: TGTGCCAGCAGCTTAGGCGGGGGCATTCGGAATTCACCCCTCCACTTT
size: many
length: 16
J: TRBJ1-6
D: -
V: TRBV11-3

CDR3: CASSLGVEWNTEAFF
DNA: TGCGCCAGCAGCTTGGGGGTGGAGTGGAACACTGAAGCTTTCTTT
size: many
length: 15
J: TRBJ1-1
D: -
V: TRBV5-1

CDR3: CSVGGSSKLSFYGYTF
DNA: TGCAGCGTTGGGGGGAGCTCCAAGCTATCCTTCTATGGCTACACCTTC
size: -
length: 16
J: TRBJ1-2
D: -
V: TRBV29-1

CDR3: CSARDSIVNTEAFF
DNA: TGCAGTGCTAGAGATTCGATAGTGAACACTGAAGCTTTCTTT
size: many
length: 14
J: TRBJ1-1
D: -
V: TRBV20-1

CDR3: CASSLWMVTGANVLTF
DNA: TGTGCCAGCAGCTTATGGATGGTAACAGGGGCCAACGTCCTGACTTTC
size: many
length: 16
J: TRBJ2-6
D: -
V: TRBV7-8

CDR3: CASSQRRDRSYEQYF
DNA: TGCGCCAGCAGCCAACGCCGGGACAGGTCCTACGAGCAGTACTTC
size: -
length: 15
J: TRBJ2-7
D: TRBD1
V: TRBV4-1

CDR3: CASSREGLPYYEQYF
DNA: TGTGCCAGCAGCAGAGAGGGACTCCCGTACTACGAGCAGTACTTC
size: -
length: 15
J: TRBJ2-7
D: -
V: TRBV7-2

CDR3: CASSYGVPSDTQYF
DNA: TGTGCCAGCAGTTACGGGGTACCTTCAGATACGCAGTATTTT
size: many
length: 14
J: TRBJ2-3
D: -
V: TRBV6-6

CDR3: CASSADNQPQHF
DNA: TGCGCCAGCAGTGCGGACAATCAGCCCCAGCATTTT
size: many
length: 12
J: TRBJ1-5
D: -
V: TRBV10-1

CDR3: CSARDQPLAGGRANTGELFF
DNA: TGCAGTGCTAGAGACCAGCCTCTAGCGGGAGGGCGTGCGAACACCGGGGAGCTGTTTTTT
size: many
length: 20
J: TRBJ2-2
D: TRBD2
V: TRBV20-1